A single sample gave rise to the 16 T cell receptor beta chains below, sequenced in a study of T cells after yellow fever vaccination. MiXCR, applied by TCRdb to the 5' RACE reads, yields one record per CDR3 protein. The sample consists of around 88,000 distinct CDR3 sequences, about an eighth of them appearing once. Sequencing was performed on CD8+ T cells not binding an NS4B(214-222) dextramer, sorted from PBMCs, taken 21 days after the first yellow fever vaccination. All receptors derive from a man between 18 and 35 years old who received the YFV17D yellow fever vaccine.

The chain combines TRBV4-3 with TRBJ1-2; 7 bases fit TRBD1. V shed 4 bases and J 8 bases; nucleotides not matched to a gene: 10. This CDR3 contains 14 residues. Germline V CDR1 and CDR2: LGHNA, YSLEER. For the CDR3, the DNA is TGCGCCAGCAGCCCACAGGGGCGGGATATGGGCTACACCTTC. As protein: CASSPQGRDMGYTF.

The chain has TRBV20-1 and TRBJ1-1; 11 nucleotides align to TRBD1. The CDR3 covers 14 residues. The V and J ends lost 4 bases and 3 bases, in that order; junction bases with no gene match: 4. Germline V CDR1 and CDR2: DFQATT, SNEGSKA (reference sequence). In DNA form, the CDR3 reads TGCAGTGCTAAGGGGACAGGGGGGGACACTGAAGCTTTCTTT. It is translated as CSAKGTGGDTEAFF.

This clonotype showed up just a few times. This rearrangement joins TRBV15 to TRBJ2-1, with 9 bases matching TRBD1. Germline V gene sequence: CDR1 LNHNV, CDR2 YYDKDF (reference sequence). The ends lost 2 bases at V and 7 bases at J; junction bases unmatched: 9. The CDR3 runs to 16 residues. The CDR3, as DNA: TGTGCCACCAGCAGAATGGACAGGGGAAGTGAGAATGAGCAGTTCTTC. Encoded protein: CATSRMDRGSENEQFF.

The rearrangement links TRBV20-1 to TRBJ1-3, with 9 bases that match TRBD1. CDR1 is DFQATT and CDR2 is SNEGSKA in the germline V gene (reference sequence). V gave up 0 bases and J gave up 0 bases; unmatched junction bases: 3. There are 16 residues in the CDR3. CDR3 region: CSARDLGQGSGNTIYF. The CDR3 DNA follows: TGCAGTGCTAGAGACCTGGGACAGGGCTCTGGAAACACCATATATTTT.

This clonotype was counted a few times. The chain carries TRBV4-1 and TRBJ2-1; D tentatively fits TRBD1 or TRBD2 (5 bases each). The CDR3 length is 12 residues. The germline gives CDR1 MGHRA, CDR2 YSYEKL. V was pared by 1 base and J by 9 bases, with 7 bases between. The CDR3 DNA follows: TGCGCCAGCAGCCAAGGGGGGAGTGAGCAGTTCTTC. Translated, it gives CASSQGGSEQFF.

The rearrangement uses TRBV30 and TRBJ2-7, with D unclear. The CDR3 contains 12 residues. The germline gives CDR1 GTSNPN, CDR2 SVGIG (reference sequence). The germline V and J ends were trimmed by 2 bases and 3 bases, with 8 bases remaining between them. CDR3 protein: CAWSYLGYEQYF. The CDR3 bases are TGTGCCTGGAGTTACTTAGGCTACGAGCAGTACTTC. Looking up the rest from reference TRBV30 and TRBJ2-7 gives the full variable domain: SQTIHQWPATLVQPVGSPLSLECTVEGTSNPNLYWYRQAAGRGLQLLFYSVGIGQISSEVPQNLSASRPQDRQFILSSKKLLLSDSGFYLCAWSYLGYEQYFGPGTRLTVT.

The chain couples TRBV5-5 to TRBJ2-7; 13 bases map to TRBD2. V shed 3 bases, J shed 3 bases, and the junction held 3 bases outside the gene matches. Germline V gives CDR1 SGHKS, CDR2 YYEKEE (reference sequence). The CDR3 consists of 15 residues. As DNA, the CDR3 is TGTGCCAGCAGCTCAGGACTAGCGGGGGTCTACGAGCAGTACGTC. Amino acid sequence: CASSSGLAGVYEQYV.

This clonotype was counted a few times. The V and J genes are TRBV7-9 and TRBJ2-2; 11 bases match TRBD2. This CDR3 has 16 amino acids. Germline values: CDR1 SEHNR, CDR2 FQNEAQ (reference sequence). V gave up 5 bases and J gave up 4 bases; unmatched junction bases: 6. CDR3 region: CASSPLLAGGTGELFF. In DNA form, the CDR3 reads TGTGCCAGCAGCCCTCTGCTAGCGGGGGGCACCGGGGAGCTGTTTTTT. Using reference TRBV7-9 and TRBJ2-2 for the parts outside the CDR3, the full variable domain is DTGVSQNPRHKITKRGQNVTFRCDPISEHNRLYWYRQTLGQGPEFLTYFQNEAQLEKSRLLSDRFSAERPKGSFSTLEIQRTEQGDSAMYLCASSPLLAGGTGELFFGEGSRLTVL.

This chain connects TRBV5-1 to TRBJ2-1, with 9 positions matching TRBD2. V dropped 0 bases and J dropped 8; count of bases not matched to a gene: 6. The CDR3 spans 15 residues. Germline CDR1 reads SGHRS; CDR2 reads YFSETQ. The CDR3 DNA reads as TGCGCCAGCAGCTTGGAGGCGGGGGGGGTGGATGAGCAGTTCTTC. As protein: CASSLEAGGVDEQFF.

This chain links TRBV18 with TRBJ1-6, with D possibly TRBD1 on 5 matching bases. The CDR3 runs to 14 residues. Germline CDR1 reads KGHSH; CDR2 reads LQKENI. Trimming shortened V by 5 bases and J by 8 bases, and 13 bases separated the two germline ends. The CDR3 reads CASSMDIAYSPLHF. The CDR3 DNA reads as TGTGCCAGCTCAATGGACATTGCCTATTCACCCCTCCACTTT.

This clonotype turned up a few times. The CDR3 DNA reads as TGTGCCAGCAGTGTTGGGCAGGTGAGCTCCTACGAGCAGTACGTC. Translating gives CASSVGQVSSYEQYV. The V and J genes are TRBV2 and TRBJ2-7; D gene ambiguous. V lost 4 bases and J lost 0, with 13 bases in between. Germline lookup yields CDR1 SNHLY and CDR2 FYNNEI. CDR3 length: 15 residues.

The chain carries TRBV9 and TRBJ2-2; the D call may be TRBD1 or TRBD2 (5 bases each). V lost 3 bases and J 7 bases, leaving 16 bases between the germline ends. This CDR3 comprises 15 residues. In germline, CDR1 is SGDLS, CDR2 YYNGEE. The CDR3 nucleotides read TGTGCCAGCAGCGCCAACAGGAGACGGGGCGGGGAGCTGTTTTTT. Translated: CASSANRRRGGELFF.

This clonotype was seen a few times. The genes are TRBV12-3 or TRBV12-4 and TRBJ2-1, with D unclear. The length of the CDR3 is 13 residues. V shed 7 bases and J shed 6 bases, with 13 bases lying between them. The CDR3 protein is CASIPKRSNEQFF. CDR3 sequence (DNA): TGTGCCAGCATCCCGAAGCGTAGCAATGAGCAGTTCTTC.

This clonotype came up a few times. Written as DNA, the CDR3 is TGTGCCACCAGTGATGCCCCGACAGGGAACACCGGGGAGCTGTTTTTT. It codes for CATSDAPTGNTGELFF. The chain is built from TRBV24-1 and TRBJ2-2; perhaps TRBD1 as D (6 bases). Trimming cost V 3 bases and J 1 base, with 11 bases left between them. The CDR3 spans 16 residues. CDR1 KGHDR and CDR2 SFDVKD come from the germline V gene.

Only a few counts were recorded for this clonotype. The chain is built from TRBV9 and TRBJ1-2; no clear D. The ends were cut back, 0 bases at V and 6 bases at J, with 12 bases in the middle. The CDR3 runs to 14 residues. CDR1 SGDLS and CDR2 YYNGEE come from the germline V gene. CDR3 protein: CASSVVEALDGYTF. CDR3 nucleotide sequence: TGTGCCAGCAGCGTAGTAGAAGCTTTGGATGGCTACACCTTC.

This rearrangement joins TRBV6-5 to TRBJ2-7, with D maybe TRBD2 (5 bases). V lost 0 bases, J lost 6 bases, and 9 bases lay in between. CDR1 is MNHEY, CDR2 SVGAGI, per germline. This CDR3 has 13 residues. The CDR3 coding sequence is TGTGCCAGCAGTTACTCGAGGGTTGGCGAGCAGTACGTC. Its translation: CASSYSRVGEQYV.